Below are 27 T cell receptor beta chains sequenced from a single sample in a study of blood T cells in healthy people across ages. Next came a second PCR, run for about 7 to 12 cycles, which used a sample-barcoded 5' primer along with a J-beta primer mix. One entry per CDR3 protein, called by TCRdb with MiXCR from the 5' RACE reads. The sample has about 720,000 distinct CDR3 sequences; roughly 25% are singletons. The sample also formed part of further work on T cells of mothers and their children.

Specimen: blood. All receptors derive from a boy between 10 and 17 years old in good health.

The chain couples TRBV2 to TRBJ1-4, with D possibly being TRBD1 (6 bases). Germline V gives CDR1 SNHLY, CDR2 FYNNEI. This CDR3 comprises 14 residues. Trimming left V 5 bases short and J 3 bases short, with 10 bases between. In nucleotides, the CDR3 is TGTGCCAGCAGTTACAGGGCCGCTAATGAAAAACTGTTTTTT. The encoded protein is CASSYRAANEKLFF.

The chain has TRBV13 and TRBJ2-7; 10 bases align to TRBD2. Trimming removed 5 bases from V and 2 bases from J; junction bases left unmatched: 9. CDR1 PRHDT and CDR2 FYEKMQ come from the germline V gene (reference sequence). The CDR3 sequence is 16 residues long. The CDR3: CASSLRTSGVPYEQYF. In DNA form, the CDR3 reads TGTGCCAGCAGCCTTCGGACTAGCGGCGTACCCTACGAGCAGTACTTC.

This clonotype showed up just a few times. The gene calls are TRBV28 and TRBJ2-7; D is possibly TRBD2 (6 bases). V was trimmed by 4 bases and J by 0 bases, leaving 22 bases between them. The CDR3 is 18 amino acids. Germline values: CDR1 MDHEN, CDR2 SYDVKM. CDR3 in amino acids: CASSSYFTIDGSSYEQYF. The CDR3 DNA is TGTGCCAGCAGTTCCTACTTTACGATCGACGGGAGCTCCTACGAGCAGTACTTC.

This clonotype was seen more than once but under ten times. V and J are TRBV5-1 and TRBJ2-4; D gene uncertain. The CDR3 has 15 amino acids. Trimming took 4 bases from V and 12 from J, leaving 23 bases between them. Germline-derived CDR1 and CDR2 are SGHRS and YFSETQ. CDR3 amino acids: CASSPTGGELTHQYF. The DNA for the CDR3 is TGCGCCAGCAGCCCCACGGGCGGAGAGCTTACGCATCAGTACTTC.

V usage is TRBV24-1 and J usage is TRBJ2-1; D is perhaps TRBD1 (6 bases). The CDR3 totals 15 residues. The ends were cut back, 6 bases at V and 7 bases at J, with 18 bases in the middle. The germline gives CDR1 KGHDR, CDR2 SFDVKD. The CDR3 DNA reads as TGTGCCACCAGTCCGGAGGCAGGGGTTGGTAATGAGCAGTTCTTC. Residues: CATSPEAGVGNEQFF.

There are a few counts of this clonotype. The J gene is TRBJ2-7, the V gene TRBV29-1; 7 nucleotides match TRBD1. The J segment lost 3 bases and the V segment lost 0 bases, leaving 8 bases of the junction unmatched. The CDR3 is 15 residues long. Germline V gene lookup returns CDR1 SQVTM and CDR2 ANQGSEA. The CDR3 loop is CSVEDHNRGYYEQYF. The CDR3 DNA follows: TGCAGCGTTGAAGATCACAACAGGGGCTACTACGAGCAGTACTTC.

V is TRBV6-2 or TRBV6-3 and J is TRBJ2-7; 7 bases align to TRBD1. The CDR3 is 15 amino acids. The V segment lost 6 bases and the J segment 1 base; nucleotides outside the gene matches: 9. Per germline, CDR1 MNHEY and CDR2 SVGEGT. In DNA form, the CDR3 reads TGTGCCAGCAGCTCTGACCGGGACAGATCCTACGAGCAGTACTTC. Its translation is CASSSDRDRSYEQYF.

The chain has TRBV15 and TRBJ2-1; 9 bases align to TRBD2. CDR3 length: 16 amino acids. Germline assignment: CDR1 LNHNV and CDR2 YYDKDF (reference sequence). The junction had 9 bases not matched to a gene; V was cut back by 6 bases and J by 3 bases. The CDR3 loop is CATRPSSGNNYNEQFF. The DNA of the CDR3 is TGTGCCACCAGACCTTCTAGCGGGAATAACTACAATGAGCAGTTCTTC.

CDR3 sequence (DNA): TGTGCCAGCAGCTCCGCCCGCGAAACTGAGACCCAGTACTTC. Amino acid sequence: CASSSARETETQYF. The chain employs TRBV6-5 and TRBJ2-5, with unresolved D. Germline CDR1 reads MNHEY; CDR2 reads SVGAGI. Trimming cost V 6 bases and J 5 bases, with 16 bases left between them. This CDR3 is built from 14 residues.

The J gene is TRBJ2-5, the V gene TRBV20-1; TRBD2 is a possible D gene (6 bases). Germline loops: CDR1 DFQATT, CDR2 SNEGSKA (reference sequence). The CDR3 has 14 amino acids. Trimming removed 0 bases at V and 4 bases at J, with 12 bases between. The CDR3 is CSARDRRGSETQYF. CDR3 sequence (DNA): TGCAGTGCTAGAGACCGGCGGGGTTCAGAGACCCAGTACTTC.

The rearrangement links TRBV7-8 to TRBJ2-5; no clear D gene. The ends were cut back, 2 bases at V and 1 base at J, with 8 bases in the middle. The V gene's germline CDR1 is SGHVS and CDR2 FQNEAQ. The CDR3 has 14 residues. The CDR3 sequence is CASSLFAVQETQYF. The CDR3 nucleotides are TGTGCCAGCAGCTTATTTGCAGTCCAAGAGACCCAGTACTTC.

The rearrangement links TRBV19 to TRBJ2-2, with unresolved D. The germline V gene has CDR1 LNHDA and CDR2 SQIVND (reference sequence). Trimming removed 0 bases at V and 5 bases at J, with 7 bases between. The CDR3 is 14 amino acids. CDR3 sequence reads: CASSIDRGTGELFF. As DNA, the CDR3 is TGTGCCAGTAGTATAGATCGAGGAACCGGGGAGCTGTTTTTT.

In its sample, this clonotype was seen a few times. CDR3 sequence (DNA): TGTGCCAGCAGTGAACGCGAGACGAACACTGAAGCTTTCTTT. Protein sequence: CASSERETNTEAFF. The V gene is TRBV2, the J gene TRBJ1-1; D is unresolved. CDR1 and CDR2 from the germline V gene are SNHLY and FYNNEI. Deletions cut 2 bases from V and 1 base from J, with 8 bases between. The CDR3 spans 14 residues.

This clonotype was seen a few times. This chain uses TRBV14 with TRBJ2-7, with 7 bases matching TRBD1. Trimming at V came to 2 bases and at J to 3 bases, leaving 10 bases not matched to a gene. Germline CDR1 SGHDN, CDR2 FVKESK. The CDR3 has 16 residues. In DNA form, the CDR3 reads TGTGCCAGCAGCCAATCCGGGACAGTATTTTTCTACGAGCAGTACTTC. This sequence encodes CASSQSGTVFFYEQYF.

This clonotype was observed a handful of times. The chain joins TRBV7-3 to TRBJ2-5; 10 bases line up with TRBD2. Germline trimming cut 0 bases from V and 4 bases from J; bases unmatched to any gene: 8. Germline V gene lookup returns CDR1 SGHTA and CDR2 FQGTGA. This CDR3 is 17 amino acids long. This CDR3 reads CASSLTGPAGGRETQYF. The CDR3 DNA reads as TGTGCCAGCAGCTTAACGGGGCCAGCGGGGGGGAGAGAGACCCAGTACTTC.

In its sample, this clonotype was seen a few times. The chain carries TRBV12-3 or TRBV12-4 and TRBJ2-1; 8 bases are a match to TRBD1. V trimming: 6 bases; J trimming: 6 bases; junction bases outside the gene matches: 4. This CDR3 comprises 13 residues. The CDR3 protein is CASSWDRSNEQFF. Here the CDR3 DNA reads TGTGCCAGCAGCTGGGACAGGTCCAATGAGCAGTTCTTC.

CDR3 sequence (DNA): TGTGCCAGCAGTCCAAAACAGGGGTCGAACCCTAATGAAAAACTGTTTTTT. Translating it yields CASSPKQGSNPNEKLFF. The chain has TRBV28 and TRBJ1-4, with 7 nucleotides matching TRBD1. V lost 5 bases and J lost 3; bases outside the gene matches: 12. Germline-derived CDR1 and CDR2 are MDHEN and SYDVKM. This CDR3 has 17 residues.

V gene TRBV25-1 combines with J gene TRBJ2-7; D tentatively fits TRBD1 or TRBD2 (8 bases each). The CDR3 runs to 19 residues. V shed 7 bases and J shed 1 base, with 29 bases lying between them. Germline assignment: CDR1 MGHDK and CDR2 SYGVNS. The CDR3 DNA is TGTGCCAGCAAGCGAGGACAGGGCGTTTCGGAGCGGGAGTCCTACGAGCAGTACTTC. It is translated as CASKRGQGVSERESYEQYF.

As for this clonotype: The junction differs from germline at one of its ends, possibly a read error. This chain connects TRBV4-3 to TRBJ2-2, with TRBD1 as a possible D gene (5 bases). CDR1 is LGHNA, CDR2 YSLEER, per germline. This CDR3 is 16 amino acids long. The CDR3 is CASSQVSAGNTGELFF. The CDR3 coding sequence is TGCGCCAGCAGCCAAGTGAGCGCAGGGAACACTGGGGAGCTGTTTTTT.

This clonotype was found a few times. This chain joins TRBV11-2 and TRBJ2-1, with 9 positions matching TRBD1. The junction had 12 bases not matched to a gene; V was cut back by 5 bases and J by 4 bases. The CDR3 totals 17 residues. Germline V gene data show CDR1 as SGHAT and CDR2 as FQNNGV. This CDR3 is CASSDLGTGTFYNEQFF. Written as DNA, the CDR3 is TGTGCCAGCAGCGACCTCGGGACAGGGACCTTTTACAATGAGCAGTTCTTC. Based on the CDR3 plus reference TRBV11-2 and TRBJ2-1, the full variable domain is EAGVAQSPRYKIIEKRQSVAFWCNPISGHATLYWYQQILGQGPKLLIQFQNNGVVDDSQLPKDRFSAERLKGVDSTLKIQPAKLEDSAVYLCASSDLGTGTFYNEQFFGPGTRLTVL.

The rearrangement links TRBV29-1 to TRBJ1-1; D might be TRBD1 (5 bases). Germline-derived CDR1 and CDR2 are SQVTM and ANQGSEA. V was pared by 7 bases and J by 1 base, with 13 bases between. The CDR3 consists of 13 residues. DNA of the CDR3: TGCAGCGCCTCGGGGCAGGGGAACACTGAAGCTTTCTTT. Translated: CSASGQGNTEAFF.

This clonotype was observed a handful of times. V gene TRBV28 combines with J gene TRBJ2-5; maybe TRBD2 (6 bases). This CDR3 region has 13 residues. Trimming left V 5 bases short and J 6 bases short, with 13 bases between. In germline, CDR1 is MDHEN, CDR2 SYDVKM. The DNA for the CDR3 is TGTGCCAGCAGTCCCGGGAGCGGTAAGACCCAGTACTTC. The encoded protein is CASSPGSGKTQYF.

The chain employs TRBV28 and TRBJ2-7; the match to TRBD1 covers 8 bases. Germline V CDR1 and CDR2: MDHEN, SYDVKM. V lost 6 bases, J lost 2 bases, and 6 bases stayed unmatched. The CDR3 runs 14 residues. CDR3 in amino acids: CASRRTGFAYEQYF. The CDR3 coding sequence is TGTGCCAGCAGGAGGACAGGGTTCGCCTACGAGCAGTACTTC.

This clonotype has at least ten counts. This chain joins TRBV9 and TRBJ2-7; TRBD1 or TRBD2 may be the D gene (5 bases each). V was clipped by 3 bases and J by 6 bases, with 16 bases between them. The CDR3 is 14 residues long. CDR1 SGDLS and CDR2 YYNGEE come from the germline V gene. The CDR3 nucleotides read TGTGCCAGCAGCGCCGACCGAGGGACCCCCGAGCAGTACTTC. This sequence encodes CASSADRGTPEQYF.

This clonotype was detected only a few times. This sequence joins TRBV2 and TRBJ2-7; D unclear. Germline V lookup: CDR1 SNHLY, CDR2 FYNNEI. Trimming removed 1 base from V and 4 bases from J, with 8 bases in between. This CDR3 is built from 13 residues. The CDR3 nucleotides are TGTGCCAGCAGTGAAGGGGTGGGGTACGAGCAGTACTTC. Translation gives CASSEGVGYEQYF. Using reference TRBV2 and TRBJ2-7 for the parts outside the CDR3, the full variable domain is EPEVTQTPSHQVTQMGQEVILRCVPISNHLYFYWYRQILGQKVEFLVSFYNNEISEKSEIFDDQFSVERPDGSNFTLKIRSTKLEDSAMYFCASSEGVGYEQYFGPGTRLTVT.

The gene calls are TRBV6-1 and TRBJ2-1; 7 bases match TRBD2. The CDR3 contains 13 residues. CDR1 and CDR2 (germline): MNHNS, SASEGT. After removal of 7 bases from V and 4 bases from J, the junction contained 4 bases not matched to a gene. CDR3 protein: CASTTSSYNEQFF. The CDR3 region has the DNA TGTGCCAGCACGACTAGCTCTTACAATGAGCAGTTCTTC.

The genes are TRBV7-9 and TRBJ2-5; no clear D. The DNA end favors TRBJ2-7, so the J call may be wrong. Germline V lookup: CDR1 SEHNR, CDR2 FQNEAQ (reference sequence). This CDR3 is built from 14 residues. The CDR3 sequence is CASSLDGVVAEQYF. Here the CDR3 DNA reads TGTGCCAGCAGCTTGGATGGGGTAGTAGCCGAGCAGTACTTC.